These T cell receptor beta chains were read from a single sample in a study of cytomegalovirus exposure and HLA in healthy donors. Assay: immunoSEQ multiplex PCR; the TCRdb copy retains only in-frame clones and omits some. The sample lists approximately 100,000 clones, 79% occurring once. Source material: PBMCs. These receptors came from a female donor in good health and CMV-seropositive. Both conserved end residues are part of each CDR3. D genes are given only for firm matches. Only part of the rows carry a size: once, few, many, or a class if the clone is expanded.

J	V	D	size	DNA	CDR3
TRBJ2-3	TRBV7-2	-	once	TGTGCCAGCAGCCCCAGTGGACAGATCAGCACAGATACGCAGTATTTT	CASSPSGQISTDTQYF
TRBJ1-1	TRBV4-1	-	-	TGCGCCAGCAACCAAGGGGGTGGGGGCCTGGGCACTGAAGCTTTCTTT	CASNQGGGGLGTEAFF
TRBJ1-1	TRBV11-2	-	-	TGTGCCAGCAGCTTAAAACAGAACACTGAAGCTTTCTTT	CASSLKQNTEAFF
TRBJ2-1	TRBV2	TRBD2	once	TGTGCCAGCAGTAAGACTAGCGGGGGGGCAGGTGAGCAGTTCTTC	CASSKTSGGAGEQFF
TRBJ2-7	TRBV11-2	-	-	TGTGCCAGCAGCTTTCACGGGACACGGACCTACGAGCAGTACTTC	CASSFHGTRTYEQYF
TRBJ2-5	TRBV18	-	-	TGTGCCAGCTCACGAACACAAGAGACCCAGTACTTC	CASSRTQETQYF
TRBJ2-7	TRBV7-8	-	-	TGTGCCAGCAGCCCCCCCACCGGGACTGCGACCGAGCAGTACTTC	CASSPPTGTATEQYF
TRBJ2-6	TRBV4-3	TRBD1	-	TGCGCCAGCAGCCAAGAAAGGGGGCTGGGAGGGGCCAACGTCCTGACTTTC	CASSQERGLGGANVLTF
TRBJ2-6	TRBV4-2	-	once	TGTGCCAGCAGCGAAGCCCTCTGGGGGGCGAGCGGGGCCAACGGCCTGACTTTC	CASSEALWGASGANGLTF
TRBJ1-3	TRBV30	-	-	TGTGCCTGGAGGACACACTCTGGAAACACCATATATTTT	CAWRTHSGNTIYF
TRBJ1-5	TRBV6-1	-	-	TGTGCCAGCAGATGGGAGTCGGGCAATCAGCCCCAGCATTTT	CASRWESGNQPQHF
TRBJ2-3	TRBV19	TRBD2	-	TGTGCCAGTAGTAAGCGGGAGGGAAGCACAGATACGCAGTATTTT	CASSKREGSTDTQYF
TRBJ1-5	TRBV19	TRBD1	-	TGTGCCAGTAGTATCCTCGGGACAGGGGGCGGGGGCAATCAGCCCCAGCATTTT	CASSILGTGGGGNQPQHF
TRBJ1-1	TRBV19	-	-	TGTGCCAGTAGCCCGGGTCAGGGCAAAACTGAAGCTTTCTTT	CASSPGQGKTEAFF
TRBJ2-7	TRBV6-6	TRBD2	-	TGTGCCAGCAGTCCATCTAGCGGGAGGGCGGGAAAGCAGTACTTC	CASSPSSGRAGKQYF
TRBJ1-2	TRBV10-2	-	once	TGCGCCAGCAGTGAACGGGGGGCCGGCTATGGCTACACCTTC	CASSERGAGYGYTF
TRBJ2-3	TRBV7-9	-	-	TGTGCCAGCAGCTCCCGCGCGCGCACAGATACGCAGTATTTT	CASSSRARTDTQYF
TRBJ1-2	TRBV21-1	-	-	TGTGCCAGCAGCACGACAGGGCTTGGCTACACCTTC	CASSTTGLGYTF
TRBJ1-1	TRBV5-1	-	-	TGCGCCAGCAGCTCGGGAGCAGTCATGAACACTGAAGCTTTCTTT	CASSSGAVMNTEAFF
TRBJ2-1	TRBV5-1	TRBD2	-	TGCGCCAGCAGCTTGGGCGGGAGCTCCTACAATGAGCAGTTCTTC	CASSLGGSSYNEQFF
TRBJ2-3	TRBV28	-	-	TGTGCCAGCAGTTCCCCCCCACACAGCACAGATACGCAGTATTTT	CASSSPPHSTDTQYF
TRBJ2-7	TRBV6-6	-	-	TGTGCCAGCACCACCTCGCAGGCAGGGTCCTCCGGTCAGTACTTC	CASTTSQAGSSGQYF
TRBJ2-7	TRBV7-2	-	-	TGTGCCAGCAGCTTATCCTACGGTGCCCACGAGCAGTACTTC	CASSLSYGAHEQYF
TRBJ2-2	TRBV5-8	TRBD1	-	TGTGCCAGCAGCCGGGGACAGGGGAGGGCCGGGGAGCTGTTTTTT	CASSRGQGRAGELFF
TRBJ1-2	TRBV14	-	-	TGTGCCAGCAGCCGACAGGACGGCTATGGCTACACCTTC	CASSRQDGYGYTF
TRBJ1-1	TRBV19	TRBD1	-	TGTGCCAGTAGTCCCCATCGGGACGGACAGGGAAGACCGAACACTGAAGCTTTCTTT	CASSPHRDGQGRPNTEAFF
TRBJ2-1	TRBV4-1	TRBD2	few	TGCGCCAGCAGCCAAGACTCCAGGACTAGCGGAAACTACAATGAGCAGTTCTTC	CASSQDSRTSGNYNEQFF
TRBJ2-5	TRBV5-1	TRBD1	-	TGCGCCAGCAGCTTGCAGGGGGAAGAGACCCAGTACTTC	CASSLQGEETQYF
TRBJ2-1	TRBV4-1	TRBD1	-	TGCGCCAGCAGCCAAGAAAGGGGGCTTTACAATGAGCAGTTCTTC	CASSQERGLYNEQFF
TRBJ2-3	TRBV5-1	TRBD2	-	TGCGCCAGCAGCTCTGGACTAGCGGGGGCCCTAACTAGTAGCACAGATACGCAGTATTTT	CASSSGLAGALTSSTDTQYF
TRBJ2-1	TRBV5-1	-	-	TGCGCCAGCAGCACCCGACTAGAACCCAATGAGCAGTTCTTC	CASSTRLEPNEQFF
TRBJ2-7	TRBV5-1	-	-	TGCGCCAGCAGGGCCCCGGACAGAAACTACGAGCAGTACTTC	CASRAPDRNYEQYF
TRBJ2-1	TRBV7-7	TRBD2	-	TGTGCCAGCAGCCCGACTAGCGGGGGGTACGATGAGCAGTTCTTC	CASSPTSGGYDEQFF
TRBJ1-1	TRBV27	-	-	-	CASSFLRQGNTEAFF
TRBJ1-1	TRBV6-1	-	few	TGTGCCAGCAGTCGAGTAAACACTGAAGCTTTCTTT	CASSRVNTEAFF
TRBJ1-2	TRBV5-1	TRBD1	once	TGCGCCAGCAGCTCGACAGGGTATGGCTACACCTTC	CASSSTGYGYTF
TRBJ2-2	TRBV5-1	-	few	TGCGCCAGCAGCTTGGAGGTGCTAGCCCTGAACACCGGGGAGCTGTTTTTT	CASSLEVLALNTGELFF
TRBJ2-7	TRBV14	-	-	TGTGCCAGCAGCCCTTCCCCCTACGAGCAGTACTTC	CASSPSPYEQYF
TRBJ2-1	TRBV5-4	-	-	TGTGCCAGCAGCTTGGTTCTAGCCTACAATGAGCAGTTCTTC	CASSLVLAYNEQFF
TRBJ1-2	TRBV5-8	-	once	TGTGCCAGCAGCTTGGCCTTAGGGGCGAACTATGGCTACACCTTC	CASSLALGANYGYTF
TRBJ2-1	TRBV30	TRBD2	-	TGTGCCTGGGGGGGGACTAGCGGGAATGAGCAGTTCTTC	CAWGGTSGNEQFF
TRBJ2-1	TRBV5-4	TRBD1	once	TGTGCCAGCAGTACCGGACAGGGGAGGGTAACCTACAATGAGCAGTTCTTC	CASSTGQGRVTYNEQFF
TRBJ1-5	TRBV5-3	TRBD1	few	TGTGCCATACGACGCAGGGGGCATAGCAATCAGCCCCAGCATTTT	CAIRRRGHSNQPQHF
TRBJ2-2	TRBV18	TRBD1	-	TGTGCCAGCTCAGAGGACAGGGTTGGCGCCGGGGAGCTGTTTTTT	CASSEDRVGAGELFF
TRBJ1-1	TRBV18	-	-	TGTGCCAGCTCACAACAGGGTGGGGCTGAAGCTTTCTTT	CASSQQGGAEAFF
TRBJ1-1	TRBV29-1	-	-	TGCAGCGTTGAAGAGACACACCCCATGAACACTGAAGCTTTCTTT	CSVEETHPMNTEAFF
TRBJ2-2	TRBV18	-	-	TGTGCCAGCTCACCTGCCACTGGGCAGCCGAACACCGGGGAGCTGTTTTTT	CASSPATGQPNTGELFF
TRBJ2-5	TRBV4-2	-	-	TGTGCCAGCAGCCTTGGGACACCCGGGACCCAGTACTTC	CASSLGTPGTQYF
TRBJ2-7	TRBV5-1	TRBD2	-	TGCGCCAGCAATCGCGCGGGAGATCCCACCCGGACCTACGAGCAGTACTTC	CASNRAGDPTRTYEQYF